The clone carrying this T cell receptor (beta chain) was counted between two and nine times. Its antigen is unknown. This sample is drawn from a study of identical twins. General study results and limits: Modeled out-of-frame TCR alpha sharing in monozygotic twins fell below observed levels. It was cross-sectional statistical analysis, not following the same donors, that the conclusions relied on.

In TCRdb, the 5' RACE reads were re-called with MiXCR into one record per CDR3 protein. There are about 530,000 distinct CDR3 sequences in the sample; 20% to 25% occur only once, and approximately 0.48% lies in the top ten. These data were also filed under a second study, of yellow fever vaccine responses in identical twins.

The clonotype was recovered from a woman aged 18-29 years in good health. Sequencing was done on a sample of CD4+ T cells sorted from blood.

CDR3 in amino acids: CSARDPSGGAKETQYF. The CDR3 DNA reads TGCAGTGCTAGGGACCCTAGCGGGGGGGCGAAAGAGACCCAGTACTTC. The J gene is TRBJ2-5, the V gene TRBV20-1; 12 bases match TRBD2. The length of the CDR3 is 16 residues. Germline CDR1 is DFQATT and CDR2 is SNEGSKA (reference sequence). Trimming at V came to 3 bases and at J to 3 bases, leaving 8 bases not matched to a gene.